One and the same sample provided the 22 T cell receptor beta chains below, sequenced in a study of T cell clonotyping in hematopoietic cell transplantation. The method was immunoSEQ multiplex PCR; TCRdb's version includes in-frame clones alone and lacks a portion of them. The sample lists about 28,000 clones; roughly 91% were seen once. As for time point: recipient sample about 28 days before transplant, after cytoreduction. Specimen: peripheral blood mononuclear cells, collected before stem cell transplant. These receptors all come from a man aged 45-60 years with acute myeloid leukemia. Some clones in this sample may be carry-over from other donors' samples.

The chain employs TRBV28 and TRBJ2-7; the D gene is possibly TRBD1 (6 bases). The CDR3 runs to 13 residues. CDR1 MDHEN and CDR2 SYDVKM come from the germline V gene. V was pared by 5 bases and J by 1 base, with 9 bases between. The chain's CDR3 is CASSGGLSYEQYF. CDR3 nucleotides: TGTGCCAGCAGTGGGGGCCTTTCCTACGAGCAGTACTTC.

As DNA, the CDR3 is TGTGCCAGCAGGGTGGCGGATGACTATGGCTACACCTTC. Its translation: CASRVADDYGYTF. The V call is TRBV6-6, the J call TRBJ1-2; D remains unclear. V was pared by 6 bases and J by 3 bases, with 11 bases between. CDR1 is MNHNY, CDR2 SVGAGI, per germline (reference sequence). CDR3 length equals 13 residues.

The chain couples TRBV4-3 to TRBJ2-7; D is ambiguous. CDR1 LGHNA and CDR2 YSLEER come from the germline V gene. Trimming pared 1 base from V and 0 bases from J, leaving 13 bases between. The CDR3 runs to 16 residues. The CDR3 nucleotides are TGCGCCAGCAGCCAAGTGAAGAGCGCGAGCTCCTACGAGCAGTACTTC. This sequence encodes CASSQVKSASSYEQYF.

The V and J genes are TRBV19 and TRBJ1-1; 7 bases match TRBD1. CDR3 length equals 17 residues. Germline CDR1 reads LNHDA; CDR2 reads SQIVND (reference sequence). V trimming: 0 bases; J trimming: 1 base; junction bases outside the gene matches: 8. The CDR3 loop is CASSIDWETGWNTEAFF. Written as DNA, the CDR3 is TGTGCCAGTAGTATAGATTGGGAGACAGGGTGGAACACTGAAGCTTTCTTT.

The rearrangement uses TRBV6-1 and TRBJ1-3, with 7 bases fitting TRBD1. Germline V gives CDR1 MNHNS, CDR2 SASEGT. There are 17 residues in the CDR3. The V gene end was trimmed by 3 bases and the J gene end by 8 bases; junction bases not matched to a gene: 16. The CDR3 region is CASSDNYRRQGYYTIYF. Here the CDR3 DNA reads TGTGCCAGCAGTGACAATTACCGGAGACAGGGATATTACACCATATATTTT.

This sequence joins TRBV5-1 and TRBJ2-1, with D hard to call. V lost 1 base, J lost 2 bases, and 19 bases lay in between. The germline gives CDR1 SGHRS, CDR2 YFSETQ. The CDR3 contains 18 residues. The CDR3 reads CASSLTFSADPTYNEQFF. The CDR3 DNA reads as TGCGCCAGCAGCTTGACGTTCTCGGCGGACCCTACCTACAATGAGCAGTTCTTC.

The rearrangement links TRBV7-2 to TRBJ2-7; D ambiguous. The ends were cut back, 5 bases at V and 3 bases at J, with 11 bases in the middle. CDR1 and CDR2 (germline): SGHTA, FQGNSA. CDR3 length: 13 amino acids. CDR3 loop: CASSRYARYEQYF. In nucleotides, the CDR3 is TGTGCCAGCAGCAGATACGCGCGCTACGAGCAGTACTTC.

The chain carries TRBV2 and TRBJ2-7; 12 bases align to TRBD2. The V and J ends lost 6 bases and 0 bases, in that order; junction bases with no gene match: 6. The V gene's germline CDR1 is SNHLY and CDR2 FYNNEI. The CDR3 sequence is 16 residues long. The CDR3 bases are TGTGCCAGCAGCCTAGGACTAGCGGGACCCTCCTACGAGCAGTACTTC. Its translation is CASSLGLAGPSYEQYF.

The chain carries TRBV30 and TRBJ2-7, with D possibly matching TRBD1 (6 bases). Trimming left V 0 bases short and J 0 bases short, with 9 bases between. The germline gives CDR1 GTSNPN, CDR2 SVGIG (reference sequence). There are 14 residues in the CDR3. The CDR3 protein is CAWSVRGVSYEQYF. The CDR3 DNA is TGTGCCTGGAGTGTCAGGGGCGTCTCCTACGAGCAGTACTTC.

The chain has TRBV6-5 and TRBJ2-2; D unclear. The ends were cut back, 6 bases at V and 7 bases at J, with 15 bases in the middle. This CDR3 has 14 residues. CDR1 and CDR2 from the germline V gene are MNHEY and SVGAGI. CDR3 sequence (DNA): TGTGCCAGCAGATCCTGGGCAGACGGCGGGGAGCTGTTTTTT. Amino acids: CASRSWADGGELFF.

This chain connects TRBV5-4 to TRBJ2-3, with 9 nucleotides matching TRBD2. The CDR3 consists of 17 residues. CDR1 and CDR2 from the germline V gene are SGHNT and YYREEE (reference sequence). Germline trimming cut 5 bases from V and 5 bases from J; bases unmatched to any gene: 15. CDR3 protein: CASRPRGLREGVDTQYF. In DNA, the CDR3 is TGTGCCAGCAGGCCCAGGGGGTTGCGGGAGGGCGTAGATACGCAGTATTTT.

The V and J genes are TRBV4-1 and TRBJ2-1; the D gene could be TRBD1 or TRBD2 (6 bases each). Per germline, CDR1 MGHRA and CDR2 YSYEKL. CDR3 length: 13 residues. V lost 2 bases, J lost 9 bases, and 11 bases lay in between. This CDR3 reads CASSQQRGVEQFF. The CDR3 coding sequence is TGCGCCAGCAGCCAACAAAGGGGGGTTGAGCAGTTCTTC.

This chain connects TRBV2 to TRBJ2-2, with 9 bases aligning to TRBD1. The trim removed 3 bases at V and 9 bases at J, leaving 5 bases unmatched. The length of the CDR3 is 14 residues. In germline, CDR1 is SNHLY, CDR2 FYNNEI. The chain's CDR3 is CASSEGQGIWELFF. The CDR3 DNA is TGTGCCAGCAGTGAGGGACAGGGTATCTGGGAGCTGTTTTTT.

The chain joins TRBV21-1 to TRBJ2-7. TRBV21-1 is a documented pseudogene. This CDR3 contains 15 residues. CDR3 in DNA: TGTGCCAGCAGCAAAGGAGGGGCCAGCTCCTACGAGCAGTACTTC. The encoded protein is CASSKGGASSYEQYF.

The chain links TRBV7-8 to TRBJ1-5; D not resolved. This CDR3 has 15 amino acids. Germline CDR1 is SGHVS and CDR2 is FQNEAQ. V dropped 1 base and J dropped 3 bases, with 10 bases sitting between them. CDR3 loop: CASSLGNLHNQPQHF. Here the CDR3 DNA reads TGTGCCAGCAGCTTAGGAAACCTTCACAATCAGCCCCAGCATTTT.

The chain has TRBV28 and TRBJ1-5; TRBD1 aligns across 9 bases. The CDR3 contains 14 residues. Germline CDR1 MDHEN, CDR2 SYDVKM. Unmatched junction bases numbered 6, after V lost 6 bases and J lost 6 bases. As DNA, the CDR3 is TGTGCCAGCAGAAACGACAGGGGGGTTCAGCCCCAGCATTTT. Translating it yields CASRNDRGVQPQHF.

This sequence joins TRBV5-8 and TRBJ2-7; perhaps TRBD1 as D (6 bases). The V gene's germline CDR1 is SGHTS and CDR2 YDEGEE. Trimming took 0 bases from V and 0 from J, leaving 10 bases between them. The CDR3 covers 15 residues. In DNA form, the CDR3 reads TGTGCCAGCAGCTTGGGCGGACAGCCCTCCTACGAGCAGTACTTC. Its protein is CASSLGGQPSYEQYF.

The chain is built from TRBV15 and TRBJ2-5; no clear D. Deletions cut 1 base from V and 5 bases from J, with 5 bases between. Germline CDR1 LNHNV, CDR2 YYDKDF (reference sequence). The CDR3 covers 12 residues. CDR3 bases: TGTGCCACCAGCAGAGGGTACGAGACCCAGTACTTC. This codes for CATSRGYETQYF.

This chain connects TRBV28 to TRBJ1-1, with a possible D match to TRBD1 (5 bases). This CDR3 region has 13 residues. Trimming stripped 5 bases from V and 3 bases from J, with 10 bases between. The germline V gene encodes CDR1 MDHEN and CDR2 SYDVKM. Here the CDR3 DNA reads TGTGCCAGCAGTGCTGGGACGTACACTGAAGCTTTCTTT. Protein sequence: CASSAGTYTEAFF.

The genes are TRBV7-2 and TRBJ1-1; weak D call: TRBD1 (6 bases). This CDR3 is 14 amino acids long. The V and J ends lost 5 bases and 1 base respectively, with 11 bases between them. Looked up from germline, CDR1 is SGHTA and CDR2 is FQGNSA. CDR3 nucleotides: TGTGCCAGCAGCCCCGGGACACCGAACACTGAAGCTTTCTTT. Encoded protein: CASSPGTPNTEAFF.

The rearrangement uses TRBV6-5 and TRBJ2-5, with D unclear. In germline, CDR1 is MNHEY, CDR2 SVGAGI. V dropped 10 bases and J dropped 1 base, with 13 bases sitting between them. This CDR3 comprises 13 residues. The CDR3 region has the DNA TGTGCCACCACGAACTTACTCCAAGAGACCCAGTACTTC. Protein: CATTNLLQETQYF.

This chain connects TRBV4-1 to TRBJ1-2; TRBD1 is a possible D gene (5 bases). Germline CDR1 reads MGHRA; CDR2 reads YSYEKL. Trimming took off 4 bases at V and 6 bases at J, with 24 bases between the two ends. The CDR3 has 17 residues. The CDR3 DNA reads TGCGCCAGCAGCCCACTTACCGCAGGGAAAGGGATTAATGGCTACACCTTC. Protein product: CASSPLTAGKGINGYTF.